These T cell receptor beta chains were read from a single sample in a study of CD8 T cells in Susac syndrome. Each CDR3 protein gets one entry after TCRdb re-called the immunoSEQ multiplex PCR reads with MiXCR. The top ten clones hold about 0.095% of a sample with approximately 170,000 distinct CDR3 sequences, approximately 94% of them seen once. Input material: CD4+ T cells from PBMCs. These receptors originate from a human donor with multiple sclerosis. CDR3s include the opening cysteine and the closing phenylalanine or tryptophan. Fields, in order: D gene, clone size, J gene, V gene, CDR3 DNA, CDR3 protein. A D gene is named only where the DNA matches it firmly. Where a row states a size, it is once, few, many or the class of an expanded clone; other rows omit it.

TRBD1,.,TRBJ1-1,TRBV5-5,TGTGCCACGACAGGGTGGGAGACTGAAGCTTTCTTT,CATTGWETEAFF
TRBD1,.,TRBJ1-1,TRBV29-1,TGCAGCGTCGAACAGGGGGTTGGCACTGAAGCTTTCTTT,CSVEQGVGTEAFF
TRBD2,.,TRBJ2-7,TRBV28,TGTGCCAGCAGACCTAGCGGGAGCTCCTACGAGCAGTACTTC,CASRPSGSSYEQYF
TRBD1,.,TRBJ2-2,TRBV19,TGTGCCAGTAGAGTGGACAGGGCGGGCGGGGAGCTGTTTTTT,CASRVDRAGGELFF
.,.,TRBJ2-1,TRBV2,TGTGCCAGCAGTGAAGGGGCTAGGAGGCTTAATGAGCAGTTCTTC,CASSEGARRLNEQFF
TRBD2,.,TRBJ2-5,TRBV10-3,TGTGCCACATCGACTAGCGCCTTTCAGAGGGAGACCCAGTACTTC,CATSTSAFQRETQYF
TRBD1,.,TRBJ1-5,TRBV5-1,TGCGCCAGCAGCGAACAGGGGGCTATGGACCAGCCCCAGCATTTT,CASSEQGAMDQPQHF
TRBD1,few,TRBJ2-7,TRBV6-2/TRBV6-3,TGTGCCAGCAGTTACTCCGGGACAGGGTCCTACGAGCAGTACTTC,CASSYSGTGSYEQYF
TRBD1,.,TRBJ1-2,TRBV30,TGTGCCTGGAAAGGGGGCTCTGGCTACACCTTC,CAWKGGSGYTF
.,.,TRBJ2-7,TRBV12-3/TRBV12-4,TGTGCCAGCAGTTTGGATACTCGGGGGGAGCAGTACTTC,CASSLDTRGEQYF
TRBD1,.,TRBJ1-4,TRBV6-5,TGTGCCAGCAGACAGCAGGGGGCAACTAATGAAAAACTGTTTTTT,CASRQQGATNEKLFF
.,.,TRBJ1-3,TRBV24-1,TGTGCCACCAGTGATTTGAAAAGTGATTACTCTGGAAACACCATATATTTT,CATSDLKSDYSGNTIYF
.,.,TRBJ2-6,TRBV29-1,TGCAGCGTTGAAGGGGCGGAGGCCAACGTCCTGACTTTC,CSVEGAEANVLTF
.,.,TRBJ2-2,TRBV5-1,TGCGCCAGCAGTGCTCAGGGTGGGACCGGGGAGCTGTTTTTT,CASSAQGGTGELFF
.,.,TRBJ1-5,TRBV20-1,TGCAGTGCGACCCGATACGGAACGGGGCAGCCCCAGCATTTT,CSATRYGTGQPQHF
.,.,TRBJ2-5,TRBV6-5,TGTGCCAGCAGTTACCTGAGGGAGACCCAGTACTTC,CASSYLRETQYF
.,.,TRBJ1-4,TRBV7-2,TGTGCCAGCAGCTTAGGGCAGATCGGAAAACTGTTTTTT,CASSLGQIGKLFF
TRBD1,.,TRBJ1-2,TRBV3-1,TGTGCCAGCAGCCAGAGACAGGGTTCCTATGGCTACACCTTC,CASSQRQGSYGYTF
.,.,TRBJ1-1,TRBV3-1,TGTGCCAGCAGCCGCGGGGGGCCGGGAGCTTTCTTT,CASSRGGPGAFF
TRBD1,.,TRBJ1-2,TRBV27,TGTGCCAGCAGTTCCAGGGACAGGGGATTAAACTATGGCTACACCTTC,CASSSRDRGLNYGYTF
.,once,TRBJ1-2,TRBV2,TGTGCCAGCGAAGACCCGGAGGGGTATTCCTATGGCTACACCTTC,CASEDPEGYSYGYTF
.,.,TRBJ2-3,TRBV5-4,TGTGCCAGCAGCAAAGGGGATACGCAGTATTTT,CASSKGDTQYF
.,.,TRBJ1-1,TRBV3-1,TGTGCCAGCAGCTCCGGGCAGACAGTGACTGAAGCTTTCTTT,CASSSGQTVTEAFF
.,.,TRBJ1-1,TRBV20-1,TGCAGTGCTGTAGGTAGAGGCACTGAAGCTTTCTTT,CSAVGRGTEAFF
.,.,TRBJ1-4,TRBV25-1,TGTGCCAGCAGGCGGGGGGTGGGAGAAAAACTGTTTTTT,CASRRGVGEKLFF
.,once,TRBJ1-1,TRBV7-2,TGTGCCAGCAGCCAACAGGGTCGTGCTTTCTTT,CASSQQGRAFF
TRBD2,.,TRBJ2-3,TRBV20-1,TGCAGTGCTAAGGGCGGGGGGGTGAAAGATACGCAGTATTTT,CSAKGGGVKDTQYF
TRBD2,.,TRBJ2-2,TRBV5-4,TGTGCCAGCAGCTTGGGACTAGCGCTGAACACCGGGGAGCTGTTTTTT,CASSLGLALNTGELFF
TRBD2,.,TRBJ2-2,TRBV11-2,TGTGCCAGCAGCCTTGCACTAGCGAGGAACACCGGGGAGCTGTTTTTT,CASSLALARNTGELFF
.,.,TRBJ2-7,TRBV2,TGTGCCAGCAGTGATCTAGGGCTGCACGCCTACGAGCAGTACTTC,CASSDLGLHAYEQYF
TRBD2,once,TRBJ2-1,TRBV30,TGTGCCTGGACCCCAACTAGCGCCTACAATGAGCAGTTCTTC,CAWTPTSAYNEQFF